The table lists the clone carrying this T cell receptor (beta chain) with a count of one. The junction differs from germline at one of its ends, possibly a read error. The entry originates in a study of cytomegalovirus exposure and HLA in healthy donors. Both 60 Vbeta primers and 13 Jbeta primers went into the PCR. TCRdb keeps only in-frame clones here, not all; method: immunoSEQ multiplex PCR. The sample records about 150,000 clones, approximately 79% being singletons. This TCR came from a woman in her forties in good health and CMV-seropositive. Specimen: PBMCs.

CDR3 region: CSSSLEQGGYTF. The CDR3 nucleotides read TGTTCCAGCAGCTTAGAACAGGGGGGCTACACCTTC. This chain links TRBV7-9 with TRBJ1-2, with TRBD1 identical over 7 bases. CDR3 size: 12 residues. CDR1 SEHNR and CDR2 FQNEAQ come from the germline V gene (reference sequence).